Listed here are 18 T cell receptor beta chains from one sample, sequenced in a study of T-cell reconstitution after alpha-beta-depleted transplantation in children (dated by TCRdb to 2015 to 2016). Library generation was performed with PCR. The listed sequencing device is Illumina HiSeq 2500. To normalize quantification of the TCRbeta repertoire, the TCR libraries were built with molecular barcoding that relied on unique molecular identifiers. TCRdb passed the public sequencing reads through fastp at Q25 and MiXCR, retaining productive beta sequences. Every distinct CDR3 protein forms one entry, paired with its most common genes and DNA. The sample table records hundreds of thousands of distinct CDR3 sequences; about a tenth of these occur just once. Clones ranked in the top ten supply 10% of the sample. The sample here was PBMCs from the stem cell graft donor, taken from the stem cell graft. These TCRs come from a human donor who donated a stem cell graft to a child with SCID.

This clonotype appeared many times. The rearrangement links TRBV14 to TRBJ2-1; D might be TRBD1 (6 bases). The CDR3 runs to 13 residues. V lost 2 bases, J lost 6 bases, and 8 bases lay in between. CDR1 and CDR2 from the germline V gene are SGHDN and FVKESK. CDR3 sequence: CASSQIRGNEQFF. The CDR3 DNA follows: TGTGCCAGCAGCCAAATCAGGGGCAATGAGCAGTTCTTC.

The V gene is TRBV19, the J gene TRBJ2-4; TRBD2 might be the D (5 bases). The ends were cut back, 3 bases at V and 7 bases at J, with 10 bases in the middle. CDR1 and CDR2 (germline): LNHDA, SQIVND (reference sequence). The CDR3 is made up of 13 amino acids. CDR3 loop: CASSMMDWNIQYF. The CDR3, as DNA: TGTGCCAGTAGTATGATGGACTGGAACATTCAGTACTTC. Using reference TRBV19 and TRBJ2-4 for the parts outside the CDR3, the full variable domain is DGGITQSPKYLFRKEGQNVTLSCEQNLNHDAMYWYRQDPGQGLRLIYYSQIVNDFQKGDIAEGYSVSREKKESFPLTVTSAQKNPTAFYLCASSMMDWNIQYFGAGTRLSVL.

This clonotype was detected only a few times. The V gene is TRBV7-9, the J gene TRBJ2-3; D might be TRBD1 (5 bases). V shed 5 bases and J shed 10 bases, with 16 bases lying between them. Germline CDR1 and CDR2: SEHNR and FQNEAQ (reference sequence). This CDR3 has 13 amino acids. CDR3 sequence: CASSPLQVGSQYF. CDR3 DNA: TGTGCCAGCAGCCCTCTACAGGTGGGGTCGCAGTATTTT.

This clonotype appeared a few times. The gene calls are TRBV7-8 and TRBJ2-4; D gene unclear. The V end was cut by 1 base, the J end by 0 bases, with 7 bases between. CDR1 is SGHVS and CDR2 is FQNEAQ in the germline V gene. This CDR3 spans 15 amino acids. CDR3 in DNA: TGTGCCAGCAGCTTAGAGAGTGGAGCCAAAAACATTCAGTACTTC. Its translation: CASSLESGAKNIQYF.

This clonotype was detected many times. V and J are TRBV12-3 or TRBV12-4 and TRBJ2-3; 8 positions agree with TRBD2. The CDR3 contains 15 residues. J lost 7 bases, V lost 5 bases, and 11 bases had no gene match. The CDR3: CASSPQGGGSHTQYF. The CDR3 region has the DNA TGTGCCAGCAGTCCCCAGGGCGGGGGGAGTCATACGCAGTATTTT.

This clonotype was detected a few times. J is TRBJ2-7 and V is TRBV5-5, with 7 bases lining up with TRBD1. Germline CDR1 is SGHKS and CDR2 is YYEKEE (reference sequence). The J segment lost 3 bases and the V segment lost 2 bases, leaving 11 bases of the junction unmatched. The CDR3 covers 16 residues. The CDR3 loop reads CASSFTDRVRDYEQYF. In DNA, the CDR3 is TGTGCCAGCAGCTTCACAGACAGGGTGCGAGACTACGAGCAGTACTTC.

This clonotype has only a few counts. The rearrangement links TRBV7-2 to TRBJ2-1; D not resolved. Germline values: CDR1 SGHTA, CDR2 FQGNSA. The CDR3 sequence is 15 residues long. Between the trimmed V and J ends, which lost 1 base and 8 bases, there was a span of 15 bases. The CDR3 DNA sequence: TGTGCCAGCAGCTTAGTCGGTATCATAGGACATGAGCAGTTCTTC. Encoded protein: CASSLVGIIGHEQFF.

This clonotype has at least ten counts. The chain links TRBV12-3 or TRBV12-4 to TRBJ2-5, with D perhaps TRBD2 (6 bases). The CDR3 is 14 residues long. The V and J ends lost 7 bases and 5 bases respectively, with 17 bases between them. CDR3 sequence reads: CASTQTNAGETQYF. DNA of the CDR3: TGTGCCAGCACCCAGACCAATGCGGGGGAGACCCAGTACTTC.

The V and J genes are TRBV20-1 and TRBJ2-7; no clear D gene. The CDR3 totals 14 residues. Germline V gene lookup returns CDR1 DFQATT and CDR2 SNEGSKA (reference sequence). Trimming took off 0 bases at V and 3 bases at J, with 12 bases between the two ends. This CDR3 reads CSARDLQGNYEQYF. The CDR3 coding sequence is TGCAGTGCTAGAGATCTCCAAGGGAACTACGAGCAGTACTTC.

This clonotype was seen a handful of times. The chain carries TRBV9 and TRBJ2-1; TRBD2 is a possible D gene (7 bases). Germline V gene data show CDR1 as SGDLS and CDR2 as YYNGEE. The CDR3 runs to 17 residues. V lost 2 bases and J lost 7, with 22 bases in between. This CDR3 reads CASSVRGGVGRGNEQFF. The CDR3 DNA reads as TGTGCCAGCAGCGTGAGGGGGGGCGTGGGCAGGGGTAATGAGCAGTTCTTC. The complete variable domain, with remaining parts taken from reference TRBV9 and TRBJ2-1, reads DSGVTQTPKHLITATGQRVTLRCSPRSGDLSVYWYQQSLDQGLQFLIQYYNGEERAKGNILERFSAQQFPDLHSELNLSSLELGDSALYFCASSVRGGVGRGNEQFFGPGTRLTVL.

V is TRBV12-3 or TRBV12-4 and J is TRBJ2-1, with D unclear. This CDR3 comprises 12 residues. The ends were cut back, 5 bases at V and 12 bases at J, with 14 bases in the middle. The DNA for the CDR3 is TGTGCCAGCAGTCAGCCCCCGGGTACGCAGTTCTTC. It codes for CASSQPPGTQFF.

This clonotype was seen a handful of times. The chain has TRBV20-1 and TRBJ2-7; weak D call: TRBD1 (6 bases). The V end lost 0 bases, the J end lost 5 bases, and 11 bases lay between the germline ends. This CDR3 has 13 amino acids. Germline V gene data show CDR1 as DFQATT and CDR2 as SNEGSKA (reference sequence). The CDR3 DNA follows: TGCAGTGCTAGAGATGAGTACAGGGACGAGCAGTACTTC. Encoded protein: CSARDEYRDEQYF.

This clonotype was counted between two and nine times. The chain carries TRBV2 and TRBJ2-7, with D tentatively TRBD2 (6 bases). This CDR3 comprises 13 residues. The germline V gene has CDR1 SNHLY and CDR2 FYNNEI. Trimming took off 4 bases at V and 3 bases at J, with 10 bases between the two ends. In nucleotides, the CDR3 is TGTGCCAGCAGTGTTTCGGGGGACTACGAGCAGTACTTC. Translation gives CASSVSGDYEQYF.

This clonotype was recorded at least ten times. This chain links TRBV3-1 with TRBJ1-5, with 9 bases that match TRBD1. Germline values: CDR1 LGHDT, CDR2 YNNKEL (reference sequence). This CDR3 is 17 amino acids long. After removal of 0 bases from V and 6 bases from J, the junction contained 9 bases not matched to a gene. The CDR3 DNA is TGTGCCAGCAGCCAAGATAGCGGACAGGGGATAGGTCAGCCCCAGCATTTT. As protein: CASSQDSGQGIGQPQHF.

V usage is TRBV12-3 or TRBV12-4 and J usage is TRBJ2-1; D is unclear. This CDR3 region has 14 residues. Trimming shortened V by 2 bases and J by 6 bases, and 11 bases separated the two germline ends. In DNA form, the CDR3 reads TGTGCCAGCAGTTTATCCTCGGCGTCCAATGAGCAGTTCTTC. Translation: CASSLSSASNEQFF.

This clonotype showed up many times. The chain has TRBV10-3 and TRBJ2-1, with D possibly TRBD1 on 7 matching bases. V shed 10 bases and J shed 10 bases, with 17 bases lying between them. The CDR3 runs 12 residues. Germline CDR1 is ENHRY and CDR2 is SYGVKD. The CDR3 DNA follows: TGTGCCACCCGACAGGGAGGAGGCGAGCAGTTCTTC. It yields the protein CATRQGGGEQFF.

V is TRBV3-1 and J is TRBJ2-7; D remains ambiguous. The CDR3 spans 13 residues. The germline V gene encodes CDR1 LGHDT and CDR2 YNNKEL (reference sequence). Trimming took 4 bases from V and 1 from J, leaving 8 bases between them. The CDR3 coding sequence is TGTGCCAGCAGCCCAGCAATTTCCTACGAGCAGTACTTC. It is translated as CASSPAISYEQYF.

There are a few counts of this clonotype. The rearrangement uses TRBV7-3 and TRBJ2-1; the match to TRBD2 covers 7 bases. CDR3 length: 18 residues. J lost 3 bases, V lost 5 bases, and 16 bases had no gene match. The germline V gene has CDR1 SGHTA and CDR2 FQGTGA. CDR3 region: CASSTSLGLADLYNEQFF. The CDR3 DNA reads TGTGCCAGCAGCACCTCGCTAGGGCTAGCGGACCTCTACAATGAGCAGTTCTTC.